These 28 T cell receptor beta chains were sequenced from one sample in a study of neoadjuvant anti-PD-1 for oral cavity cancer. Some clones are missing from TCRdb's copy, which holds only in-frame ones; the method was immunoSEQ multiplex PCR. In the table there are fewer than 20,000 clones, approximately 70% of which are singletons. The material sequenced was PBMCs, taken before nivolumab (anti-PD-1) treatment. Receptors were obtained from a person aged 35 to 85 with oral cavity squamous cell carcinoma.

V usage is TRBV5-1 and J usage is TRBJ1-1, with a weak D call TRBD1 (6 bases). V lost 7 bases, J lost 4 bases, and 20 bases lay in between. The CDR3 loop spans 15 amino acids. CDR1 and CDR2 (germline): SGHRS, YFSETQ. In DNA form, the CDR3 reads TGCGCCAGCGCCTCTGGTGGAGGGGGAAGCACTGAAGCTTTCTTT. Its translation: CASASGGGGSTEAFF.

This clone occurred once. This sequence joins TRBV5-6 and TRBJ2-5; D gene uncertain. The germline V gene encodes CDR1 SGHDT and CDR2 YYEEEE. V lost 6 bases, J lost 0 bases, and 6 bases lay in between. CDR3 length: 12 amino acids. For the CDR3, the DNA is TGTGCCAGCACCCTCAACCAAGAGACCCAGTACTTC. It specifies CASTLNQETQYF. Full variable domain (rest looked up from reference TRBV5-6 and TRBJ2-5): DAGVTQSPTHLIKTRGQQVTLRCSPKSGHDTVSWYQQALGQGPQFIFQYYEEEERQRGNFPDRFSGHQFPNYSSELNVNALLLGDSALYLCASTLNQETQYFGPGTRLLVL.

The CDR3 region is CASSQVTYEQYF. CDR3 nucleotide sequence: TGTGCCAGCAGCCAAGTCACCTACGAGCAGTACTTC. This chain uses TRBV14 with TRBJ2-7, with D hard to call. V was pared by 1 base and J by 2 bases, with 3 bases between. This CDR3 is 12 amino acids long. Looked up from germline, CDR1 is SGHDN and CDR2 is FVKESK.

CDR3 residues: CAISDKGDRLYEQYF. CDR3 DNA sequence: TGTGCCATCAGCGACAAGGGGGACAGGCTGTACGAGCAGTACTTC. V and J are TRBV10-3 and TRBJ2-7; TRBD1 aligns across 8 bases. Germline V CDR1 and CDR2: ENHRY, SYGVKD. V shed 6 bases, J shed 4 bases, and the junction held 11 bases outside the gene matches. This CDR3 contains 15 residues.

This chain connects TRBV7-8 to TRBJ1-3; no definite D call. The V and J ends lost 2 bases and 0 bases respectively, with 17 bases between them. The CDR3 is 18 residues long. CDR1 and CDR2 (germline): SGHVS, FQNEAQ. DNA of the CDR3: TGTGCCAGCAGCTTATTTCGGCCAGGCTCGAGCTCTGGAAACACCATATATTTT. This sequence encodes CASSLFRPGSSSGNTIYF.

The chain carries TRBV29-1 and TRBJ1-2; 7 bases line up with TRBD1. From germline, CDR1 is SQVTM and CDR2 ANQGSEA. V gave up 6 bases and J gave up 4 bases; unmatched junction bases: 5. This CDR3 region has 12 residues. CDR3 region: CSVQTGSYGYTF. DNA of the CDR3: TGCAGCGTCCAGACAGGGTCCTATGGCTACACCTTC.

The V and J genes are TRBV9 and TRBJ2-5; D ambiguous. Germline CDR1 SGDLS, CDR2 YYNGEE. Between the trimmed V and J ends, which lost 2 bases and 2 bases, there was a span of 7 bases. CDR3 length: 13 amino acids. DNA of the CDR3: TGTGCCAGCAGCGTTAACGCTCAAGAGACCCAGTACTTC. Residues: CASSVNAQETQYF.

This chain joins TRBV5-6 and TRBJ2-7, with a tentative D call TRBD2 (5 bases). Germline CDR1 and CDR2: SGHDT and YYEEEE. CDR3 length: 13 residues. Trimming shortened V by 2 bases and J by 4 bases, and 10 bases separated the two germline ends. CDR3 bases: TGTGCCAGCAGCTTTTACGGACTTTACGAGCAGTACTTC. Its protein is CASSFYGLYEQYF. Drawing the rest from reference TRBV5-6 and TRBJ2-7, the complete variable domain is DAGVTQSPTHLIKTRGQQVTLRCSPKSGHDTVSWYQQALGQGPQFIFQYYEEEERQRGNFPDRFSGHQFPNYSSELNVNALLLGDSALYLCASSFYGLYEQYFGPGTRLTVT.

DNA for the CDR3: TGTGCCTGGATGGAGCGGAGCTCCTACAATGAGCAGTTCTTC. Protein product: CAWMERSSYNEQFF. The chain joins TRBV30 to TRBJ2-1; perhaps TRBD2 as D (5 bases). CDR3 length: 14 amino acids. Germline-derived CDR1 and CDR2 are GTSNPN and SVGIG (reference sequence). V was clipped by 4 bases and J by 0 bases, with 10 bases between them.

The rearrangement uses TRBV29-1 and TRBJ1-2; D might be TRBD1 (6 bases). The CDR3 runs to 13 residues. Germline V gene lookup returns CDR1 SQVTM and CDR2 ANQGSEA. V was clipped by 6 bases and J by 4 bases, with 15 bases between them. The CDR3 spells CSVDPGAGYGYTF. DNA of the CDR3: TGCAGCGTCGACCCGGGGGCGGGCTATGGCTACACCTTC. Complete variable domain (other parts from reference TRBV29-1 and TRBJ1-2): SAVISQKPSRDICQRGTSLTIQCQVDSQVTMMFWYRQQPGQSLTLIATANQGSEATYESGFVIDKFPISRPNLTFSTLTVSNMSPEDSSIYLCSVDPGAGYGYTFGSGTRLTVV.

The chain uses TRBV5-6 and TRBJ2-6; 7 bases are shared with TRBD1. V was pared by 4 bases and J by 3 bases, with 13 bases of the junction left unmatched. CDR1 and CDR2 (germline): SGHDT, YYEEEE. This CDR3 contains 18 residues. The CDR3 protein is CASSPEVEGALGANVLTF. The CDR3, as DNA: TGTGCCAGCAGCCCCGAGGTTGAGGGGGCGCTTGGGGCCAACGTCCTGACTTTC.

This chain connects TRBV10-3 to TRBJ2-3; weak D call: TRBD2 (6 bases). The germline CDR1 and CDR2 sequences are ENHRY and SYGVKD. The CDR3 sequence is 16 residues long. V lost 0 bases to trimming and J lost 0 bases, with 10 bases between them. This CDR3 reads CAISESAGTSTDTQYF. The CDR3, as DNA: TGTGCCATCAGTGAGTCCGCAGGGACTAGCACAGATACGCAGTATTTT.

This clone came up a few times. The rearrangement joins TRBV6-5 to TRBJ1-2, with 8 bases lining up with TRBD1. The germline V gene has CDR1 MNHEY and CDR2 SVGAGI. The V gene end was trimmed by 7 bases and the J gene end by 4 bases; junction bases not matched to a gene: 5. The CDR3 sequence is 13 residues long. As DNA, the CDR3 is TGTGCCAGCAAGATGGGACAGGTCTATGGCTACACCTTC. Its protein is CASKMGQVYGYTF.

This chain connects TRBV7-2 to TRBJ2-7; no clear D gene. This CDR3 comprises 12 residues. With 2 bases removed from V and 3 bases from J, the gap between germline ends came to 5 bases. Germline values: CDR1 SGHTA, CDR2 FQGNSA. CDR3 DNA sequence: TGTGCCAGCAGCTTATTCGGCTACGAGCAGTACTTC. It translates to CASSLFGYEQYF.

This chain links TRBV27 with TRBJ1-1, with D unresolved. The CDR3 length is 15 residues. V lost 2 bases to trimming and J lost 4 bases, with 14 bases between them. Looked up from germline, CDR1 is MNHEY and CDR2 is SMNVEV (reference sequence). CDR3 DNA sequence: TGTGCCAGCAGTTTAAAAATAGCTTCGGGCACTGAAGCTTTCTTT. Its protein is CASSLKIASGTEAFF.

This clone was observed a handful of times. The rearrangement uses TRBV6-6 and TRBJ1-1; no clear D gene. Per the germline V gene, CDR1 is MNHNY and CDR2 is SVGAGI (reference sequence). Between the trimmed V and J ends, which lost 2 bases and 5 bases, there was a span of 12 bases. The CDR3 extends over 14 amino acids. CDR3 DNA: TGTGCCAGCAGTTACGGGGAACCAGCAACTGAAGCTTTCTTT. Its translation is CASSYGEPATEAFF.

The rearrangement uses TRBV6-4 and TRBJ2-7; 9 bases align to TRBD1. The CDR3 has 17 amino acids. J was trimmed by 6 bases and V by 5 bases; bases with no gene match: 17. CDR1 MRHNA and CDR2 SNTAGT come from the germline V gene. CDR3 in DNA: TGTGCCAGCAGTTTCATTTTGGACAGGGGTAAACGGAGCGAGCAGTACTTC. Its translation is CASSFILDRGKRSEQYF.

J is TRBJ1-4 and V is TRBV5-6; tentative D call: TRBD1 (5 bases). Looked up from germline, CDR1 is SGHDT and CDR2 is YYEEEE. The CDR3 spans 14 residues. Trimming pared 4 bases from V and 8 bases from J, leaving 15 bases between. This CDR3 reads CASSGALGGEKLFF. CDR3 bases: TGTGCCAGCAGCGGGGCCCTAGGAGGGGAAAAACTGTTTTTT.

The chain links TRBV5-1 to TRBJ2-1; 9 nucleotides agree with TRBD2. Germline trimming cut 0 bases from V and 2 bases from J; bases unmatched to any gene: 3. The CDR3 contains 16 residues. The germline gives CDR1 SGHRS, CDR2 YFSETQ. The CDR3 nucleotides are TGCGCCAGCAGCTTGGAAGGCGGGAGGGCCTACAATGAGCAGTTCTTC. Protein product: CASSLEGGRAYNEQFF.

This rearrangement joins TRBV11-2 to TRBJ1-3; D call uncertain. Germline loops: CDR1 SGHAT, CDR2 FQNNGV. The CDR3 covers 12 residues. The ends were cut back, 1 base at V and 2 bases at J, with 0 bases in the middle. This CDR3 reads CASSLAGNTIYF. In DNA form, the CDR3 reads TGTGCCAGCAGCTTAGCTGGAAACACCATATATTTT.

This chain uses TRBV4-1 with TRBJ2-3; possible D gene TRBD2, 6 bases. The ends were cut back, 2 bases at V and 2 bases at J, with 11 bases in the middle. Germline V gives CDR1 MGHRA, CDR2 YSYEKL. CDR3 length: 15 amino acids. The CDR3 protein is CASSQPGLPTDTQYF. The CDR3 nucleotides read TGCGCCAGCAGCCAACCGGGACTTCCCACAGATACGCAGTATTTT.

This clone appeared a few times. The V call is TRBV27, the J call TRBJ2-1; perhaps TRBD1 as D (6 bases). Germline lookup yields CDR1 MNHEY and CDR2 SMNVEV (reference sequence). The germline V and J ends were trimmed by 2 bases and 2 bases, with 10 bases remaining between them. The CDR3 loop spans 15 amino acids. The CDR3 here is CASSLDRLAYNEQFF. In DNA, the CDR3 is TGTGCCAGCAGTTTAGACAGGCTGGCCTACAATGAGCAGTTCTTC.

There are a few counts of this clone. This chain links TRBV11-2 with TRBJ2-2, with TRBD2 matching 10 bases. Germline CDR1 and CDR2: SGHAT and FQNNGV. Trimming at V came to 3 bases and at J to 5 bases, leaving 3 bases not matched to a gene. The CDR3 consists of 15 residues. CDR3 protein: CASSFGTSDTGELFF. The DNA for the CDR3 is TGTGCCAGCAGCTTCGGGACTAGCGATACCGGGGAGCTGTTTTTT.

This clone was detected only once. The chain carries TRBV11-2 and TRBJ1-1, with D tentatively TRBD1 (5 bases). Germline CDR1 and CDR2: SGHAT and FQNNGV. Trimming took 7 bases from V and 5 from J, leaving 14 bases between them. The CDR3 runs to 13 residues. The CDR3, as DNA: TGTGCCAGCATGGGACTGGTAGAGACTGAAGCTTTCTTT. Its translation is CASMGLVETEAFF.

J is TRBJ2-2 and V is TRBV11-2; TRBD1 or TRBD2 may be the D gene (5 bases each). CDR1 is SGHAT and CDR2 is FQNNGV in the germline V gene. The CDR3 is 18 residues long. Deletions cut 0 bases from V and 5 bases from J, with 19 bases between. CDR3 residues: CASSLDLGWGPDTGELFF. The CDR3 nucleotides read TGTGCCAGCAGCTTAGATCTGGGGTGGGGACCGGATACCGGGGAGCTGTTTTTT. Full variable domain (outside the CDR3, taken from reference TRBV11-2 and TRBJ2-2): EAGVAQSPRYKIIEKRQSVAFWCNPISGHATLYWYQQILGQGPKLLIQFQNNGVVDDSQLPKDRFSAERLKGVDSTLKIQPAKLEDSAVYLCASSLDLGWGPDTGELFFGEGSRLTVL.

The sample holds a few counts of this clone. This rearrangement joins TRBV18 to TRBJ2-1, with D tentatively TRBD1 or TRBD2 (5 bases each). The CDR3 consists of 15 residues. The V and J ends lost 3 bases and 6 bases respectively, with 15 bases between them. Germline V lookup: CDR1 KGHSH, CDR2 LQKENI. CDR3 region: CASSPQGDMLNEQFF. The CDR3 bases are TGTGCCAGCTCACCTCAGGGAGACATGCTCAATGAGCAGTTCTTC.

In its sample, this clone was seen a few times. V is TRBV6-1 and J is TRBJ1-3; D not certain. The germline V and J ends were trimmed by 1 base and 0 bases, with 4 bases remaining between them. CDR1 is MNHNS, CDR2 SASEGT, per germline. CDR3 length: 14 residues. Written as DNA, the CDR3 is TGTGCCAGCAGTGAAGGCAGCTCTGGAAACACCATATATTTT. Its protein product is CASSEGSSGNTIYF.

The V and J genes are TRBV5-6 and TRBJ1-4; D unresolved. The CDR3 contains 12 residues. Germline V gives CDR1 SGHDT, CDR2 YYEEEE. Between the trimmed V and J ends, which lost 3 bases and 5 bases, there was a span of 5 bases. CDR3: CASSSINEKLFF. The CDR3 DNA follows: TGTGCCAGCAGCTCCATAAATGAAAAACTGTTTTTT. Looking up the rest from reference TRBV5-6 and TRBJ1-4 gives the full variable domain: DAGVTQSPTHLIKTRGQQVTLRCSPKSGHDTVSWYQQALGQGPQFIFQYYEEEERQRGNFPDRFSGHQFPNYSSELNVNALLLGDSALYLCASSSINEKLFFGSGTQLSVL.